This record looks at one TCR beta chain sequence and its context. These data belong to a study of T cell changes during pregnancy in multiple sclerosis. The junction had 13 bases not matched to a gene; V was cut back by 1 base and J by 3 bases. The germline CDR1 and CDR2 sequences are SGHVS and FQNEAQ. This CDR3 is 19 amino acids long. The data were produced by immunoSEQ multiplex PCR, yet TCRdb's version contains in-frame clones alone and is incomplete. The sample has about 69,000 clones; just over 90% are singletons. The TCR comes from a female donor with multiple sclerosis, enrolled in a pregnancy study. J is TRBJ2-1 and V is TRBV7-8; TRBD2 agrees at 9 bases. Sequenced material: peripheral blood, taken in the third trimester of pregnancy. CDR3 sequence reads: CASSLVLAGADLGYNEQFF. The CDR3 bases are TGTGCCAGCAGCTTAGTGTTAGCGGGGGCCGATCTGGGCTACAATGAGCAGTTCTTC.